The present T cell receptor (beta chain) was sequenced within a study of prognosis after radiotherapy for stage I lung cancer. General study findings and limits: The authors did not determine whether the expanded TCR clones were tumor-specific.

Researchers took approximately 6 milliliters of peripheral blood at each of two time points. TCR beta CDR3 amplification from genomic DNA was performed by two-round multiplex PCR. Initially, in first-round PCR, primers specific to each TRBV and TRBJ gene were used. One entry per CDR3 protein results from TCRdb running MiXCR on the multiplex PCR reads. Of about 17,000 distinct CDR3 sequences listed, more than 15% are singletons. After removal of 4 bases from V and 0 bases from J, the junction contained 4 bases not matched to a gene. Germline V lookup: CDR1 SGHTS, CDR2 YDEGEE. This CDR3 region has 15 residues. This clonotype occurred many times. What it binds is not known.

The source was PBMCs, collected before or after stereotactic body radiation therapy (not recorded which). This chain uses TRBV5-8 with TRBJ2-1; 7 nucleotides align to TRBD2. This receptor was taken from a donor aged 50 or older with non-small cell lung cancer. CDR3 sequence: CASSVLAFSYNEQFF. In nucleotides, the CDR3 is TGTGCCAGCAGCGTACTAGCGTTCTCCTACAATGAGCAGTTCTTC.